The subject of this entry is one T cell receptor beta chain. Profiling relied on immunoSEQ multiplex PCR, and the TCRdb table lists in-frame clones only, not all of them. The table has 100,000 to 150,000 clones, roughly 90% seen once; the top ten hold 6% to 9%. The data were taken from a study of T cell responses to AZD1222 COVID-19 vaccine. Germline V CDR1 and CDR2: MNHNS, SASEGT. The CDR3 runs 16 residues. V was pared by 4 bases and J by 6 bases, with 8 bases of the junction left unmatched. The sample consisted of peripheral blood, taken 28 days after the second AZD1222 dose. This sequence joins TRBV6-1 and TRBJ2-1, with 11 bases identical to TRBD2. This TCR was recovered from an adult who received the AZD1222 COVID-19 vaccine. The DNA of the CDR3 is TGTGCCAGCAGTGCCTTTCTAGCGGGAGGTTCCAATGAGCAGTTCTTC. Its protein is CASSAFLAGGSNEQFF.